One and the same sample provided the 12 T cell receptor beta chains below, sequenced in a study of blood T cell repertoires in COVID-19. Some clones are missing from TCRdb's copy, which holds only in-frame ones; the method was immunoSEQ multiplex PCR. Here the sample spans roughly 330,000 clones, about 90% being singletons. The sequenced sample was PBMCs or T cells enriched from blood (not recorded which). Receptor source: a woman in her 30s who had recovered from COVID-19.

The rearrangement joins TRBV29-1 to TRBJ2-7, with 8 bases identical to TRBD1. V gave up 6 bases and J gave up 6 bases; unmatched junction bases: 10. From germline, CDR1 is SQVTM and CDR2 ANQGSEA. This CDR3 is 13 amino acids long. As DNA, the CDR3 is TGCAGCGTCGAGTTGACAGGGGCTGTCGAGCAGTACTTC. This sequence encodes CSVELTGAVEQYF.

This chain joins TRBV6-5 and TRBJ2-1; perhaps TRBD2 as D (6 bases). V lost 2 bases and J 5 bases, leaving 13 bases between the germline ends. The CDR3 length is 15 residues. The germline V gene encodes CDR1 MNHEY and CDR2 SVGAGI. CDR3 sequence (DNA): TGTGCCAGCAGTTACATGGGACTCGAAGACAATGAGCAGTTCTTC. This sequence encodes CASSYMGLEDNEQFF.

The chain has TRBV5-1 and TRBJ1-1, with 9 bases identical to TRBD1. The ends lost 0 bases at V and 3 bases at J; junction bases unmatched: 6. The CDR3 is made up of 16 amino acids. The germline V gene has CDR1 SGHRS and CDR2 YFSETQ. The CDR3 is CASSLAFWTGDTEAFF. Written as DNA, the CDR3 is TGCGCCAGCAGCTTGGCCTTTTGGACAGGGGACACTGAAGCTTTCTTT.

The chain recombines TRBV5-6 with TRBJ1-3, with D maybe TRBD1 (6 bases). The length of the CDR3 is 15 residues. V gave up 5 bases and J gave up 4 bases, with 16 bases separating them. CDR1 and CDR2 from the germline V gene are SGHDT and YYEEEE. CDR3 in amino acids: CASSYREIVGNTIYF. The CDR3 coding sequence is TGTGCCAGCAGTTACAGGGAGATTGTGGGAAACACCATATATTTT.

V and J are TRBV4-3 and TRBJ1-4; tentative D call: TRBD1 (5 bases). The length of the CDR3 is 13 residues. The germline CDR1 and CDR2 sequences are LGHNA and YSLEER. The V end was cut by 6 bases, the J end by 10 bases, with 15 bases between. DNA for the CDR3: TGCGCCAGCAGTCCCAGGGCAGCAGGAAAACTGTTTTTT. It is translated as CASSPRAAGKLFF.

The CDR3 coding sequence is TGCGCCAGCAGCTCAGGACAGGGGGGATTTCCGGGAAATGAGCAGTTCTTC. Its protein product is CASSSGQGGFPGNEQFF. V gene TRBV5-1 combines with J gene TRBJ2-1, with TRBD1 identical over 10 bases. Germline-derived CDR1 and CDR2 are SGHRS and YFSETQ. After removal of 3 bases from V and 7 bases from J, the junction contained 13 bases not matched to a gene. The length of the CDR3 is 17 residues.

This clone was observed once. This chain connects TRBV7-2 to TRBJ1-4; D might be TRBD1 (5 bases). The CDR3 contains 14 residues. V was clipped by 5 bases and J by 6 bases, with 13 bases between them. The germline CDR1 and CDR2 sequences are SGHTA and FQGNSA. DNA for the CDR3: TGTGCCAGCAGCCTACGGGGGATTGATGAAAAACTGTTTTTT. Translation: CASSLRGIDEKLFF.

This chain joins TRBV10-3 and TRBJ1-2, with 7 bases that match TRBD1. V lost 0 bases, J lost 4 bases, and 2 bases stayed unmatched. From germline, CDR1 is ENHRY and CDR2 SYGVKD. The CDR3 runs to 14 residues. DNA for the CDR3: TGTGCCATCAGTGAGTCGGGACAGTTCTATGGCTACACCTTC. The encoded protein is CAISESGQFYGYTF.

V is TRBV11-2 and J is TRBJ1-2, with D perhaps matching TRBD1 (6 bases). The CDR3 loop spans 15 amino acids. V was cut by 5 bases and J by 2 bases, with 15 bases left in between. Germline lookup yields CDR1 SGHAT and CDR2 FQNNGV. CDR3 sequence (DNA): TGTGCCAGCAGCCATCCGGGCAGGGGAAACTATGGCTACACCTTC. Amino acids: CASSHPGRGNYGYTF.

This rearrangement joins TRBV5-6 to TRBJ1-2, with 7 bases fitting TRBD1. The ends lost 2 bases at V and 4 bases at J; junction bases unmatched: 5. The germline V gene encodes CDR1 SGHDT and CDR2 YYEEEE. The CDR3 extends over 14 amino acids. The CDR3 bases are TGTGCCAGCAGCTTCGACGACAGGGTCTATGGCTACACCTTC. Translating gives CASSFDDRVYGYTF.

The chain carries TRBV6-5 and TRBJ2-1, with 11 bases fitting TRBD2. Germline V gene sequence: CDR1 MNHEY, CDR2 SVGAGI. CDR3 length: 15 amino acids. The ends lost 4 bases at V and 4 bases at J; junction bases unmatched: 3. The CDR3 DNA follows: TGTGCCAGCAGTTTAACTAGCGGGGGATACAATGAGCAGTTCTTC. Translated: CASSLTSGGYNEQFF.

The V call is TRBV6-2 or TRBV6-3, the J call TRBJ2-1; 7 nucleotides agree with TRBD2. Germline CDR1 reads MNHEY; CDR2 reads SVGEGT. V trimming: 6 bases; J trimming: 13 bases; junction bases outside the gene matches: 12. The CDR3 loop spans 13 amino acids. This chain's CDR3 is CASSSTLAVKQFF. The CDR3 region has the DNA TGTGCCAGCAGCTCGACTCTAGCGGTTAAACAGTTCTTC.